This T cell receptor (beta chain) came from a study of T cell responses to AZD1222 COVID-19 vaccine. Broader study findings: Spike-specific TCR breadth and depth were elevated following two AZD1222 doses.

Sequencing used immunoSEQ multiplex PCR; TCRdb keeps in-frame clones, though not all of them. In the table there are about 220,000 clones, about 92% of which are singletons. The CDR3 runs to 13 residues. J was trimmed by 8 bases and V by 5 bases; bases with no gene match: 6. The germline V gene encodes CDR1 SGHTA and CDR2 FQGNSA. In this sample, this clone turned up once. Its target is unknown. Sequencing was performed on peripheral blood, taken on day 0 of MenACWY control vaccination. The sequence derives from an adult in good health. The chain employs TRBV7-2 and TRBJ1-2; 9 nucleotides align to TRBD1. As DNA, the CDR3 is TGTGCCAGCAGCCCGGGACAGGGTGGGGGCTACACCTTC. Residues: CASSPGQGGGYTF.